The 13 T cell receptor beta chains reported below all come from one sample, sequenced in a study of Ad26.COV2.S vaccination and SARS-CoV-2 variants. Documented treatment: about 20 received Ad26.COV2.S at low or high dose, single or two shots; several received placebo; per-sample allocation not given. At day 63 after the first vaccine or placebo injection, samples were drawn. The repertoire was sequenced with immunoSEQ multiplex PCR; TCRdb's copy has only in-frame clones and lacks some. The sample has more than 300,000 clones; 70% to 90% are singletons. Sequenced material: peripheral blood, taken in a trial of Ad26.COV2.S vaccine versus placebo. Receptors originate from a person between 18 and 60 years old who received the Ad26.COV2.S COVID-19 vaccine or a placebo.

This chain joins TRBV19 and TRBJ2-7; 9 bases are a match to TRBD1. Germline V lookup: CDR1 LNHDA, CDR2 SQIVND (reference sequence). This CDR3 spans 14 amino acids. Unmatched junction bases numbered 9, after V lost 5 bases and J lost 7 bases. In DNA, the CDR3 is TGTGCCAGTAGTGCGGGACAGGGATCTCGTGAGCAGTACTTC. Translating it yields CASSAGQGSREQYF.

The rearrangement joins TRBV18 to TRBJ2-1; D unclear. Germline V gives CDR1 KGHSH, CDR2 LQKENI. The CDR3 is 16 residues long. With 0 bases removed from V and 2 bases from J, the gap between germline ends came to 11 bases. CDR3: CASSPPNKLAYNEQFF. CDR3 nucleotide sequence: TGTGCCAGCTCACCACCCAACAAACTCGCCTACAATGAGCAGTTCTTC. Full variable domain (rest looked up from reference TRBV18 and TRBJ2-1): NAGVMQNPRHLVRRRGQEARLRCSPMKGHSHVYWYRQLPEEGLKFMVYLQKENIIDESGMPKERFSAEFPKEGPSILRIQQVVRGDSAAYFCASSPPNKLAYNEQFFGPGTRLTVL.

This clone is a singleton in its sample. The chain has TRBV9 and TRBJ2-2; D is undetermined. The germline V gene has CDR1 SGDLS and CDR2 YYNGEE. CDR3 length: 15 residues. V was pared by 4 bases and J by 0 bases, with 10 bases between. The CDR3 nucleotides are TGTGCCAGCAGCTTAAACGGAGCGAACACCGGGGAGCTGTTTTTT. Amino acids: CASSLNGANTGELFF.

The rearrangement joins TRBV9 to TRBJ2-3; 7 bases match TRBD1. CDR1 is SGDLS, CDR2 YYNGEE, per germline. The CDR3 runs 14 residues. V lost 8 bases, J lost 3 bases, and 9 bases stayed unmatched. This chain's CDR3 is CASARDRTTDTQYF. CDR3 coding DNA: TGTGCCAGTGCTCGGGACAGAACTACAGATACGCAGTATTTT.

V and J are TRBV5-4 and TRBJ2-3; D may be TRBD2 (6 bases). Per the germline V gene, CDR1 is SGHNT and CDR2 is YYREEE (reference sequence). Trimming took 3 bases from V and 1 from J, leaving 15 bases between them. This CDR3 has 16 residues. The CDR3, as DNA: TGTGCCAGCAGCTCCGTCCGGGGCGGGGGCACAGATACGCAGTATTTT. Its translation is CASSSVRGGGTDTQYF.

The V gene is TRBV11-2, the J gene TRBJ2-7, with a tentative D call TRBD1 (5 bases). This CDR3 has 15 amino acids. The germline V and J ends were trimmed by 1 base and 4 bases, with 14 bases remaining between them. Germline V gene sequence: CDR1 SGHAT, CDR2 FQNNGV. The CDR3: CASSLASGARYEQYF. The CDR3 DNA sequence: TGTGCCAGCAGCTTAGCTTCTGGGGCGCGTTACGAGCAGTACTTC. The whole variable domain, remainder taken from reference TRBV11-2 and TRBJ2-7, is EAGVAQSPRYKIIEKRQSVAFWCNPISGHATLYWYQQILGQGPKLLIQFQNNGVVDDSQLPKDRFSAERLKGVDSTLKIQPAKLEDSAVYLCASSLASGARYEQYFGPGTRLTVT.

The chain uses TRBV11-2 and TRBJ1-6, with D possibly TRBD1 on 5 matching bases. This CDR3 region has 14 residues. The V end was cut by 5 bases, the J end by 7 bases, with 12 bases between. CDR1 and CDR2 (germline): SGHAT, FQNNGV. The CDR3 region is CASSGGTGNSPLHF. The CDR3 DNA reads TGTGCCAGCAGCGGGGGAACGGGAAATTCACCCCTCCACTTT.

In the case of this clone: Additional DNA sequences in this sample encode the identical CDR3. V is TRBV11-2 and J is TRBJ1-3, with D hard to call. Trimming took 1 base from V and 4 from J, leaving 2 bases between them. Germline values: CDR1 SGHAT, CDR2 FQNNGV. This CDR3 contains 12 residues. CDR3 nucleotides: TGTGCCAGCAGCTTAGTCGGAAACACCATATATTTT. As protein: CASSLVGNTIYF.

V usage is TRBV4-3 and J usage is TRBJ2-7; D is uncertain. V lost 3 bases and J lost 3, with 9 bases in between. Germline V gene sequence: CDR1 LGHNA, CDR2 YSLEER. The length of the CDR3 is 13 residues. The CDR3 is CASSQTMGYEQYF. In DNA, the CDR3 is TGCGCCAGCAGCCAGACCATGGGCTACGAGCAGTACTTC.

V and J are TRBV7-2 and TRBJ1-1; unclear D gene. The germline V gene encodes CDR1 SGHTA and CDR2 FQGNSA. Trimming took off 1 base at V and 5 bases at J, with 8 bases between the two ends. The CDR3 extends over 13 amino acids. The DNA of the CDR3 is TGTGCCAGCAGCTTAGACAGCCTTACTGAAGCTTTCTTT. Translation: CASSLDSLTEAFF.

The chain has TRBV14 and TRBJ1-6; D remains unclear. Germline V gene data show CDR1 as SGHDN and CDR2 as FVKESK. CDR3 length: 13 residues. V lost 3 bases, J lost 14 bases, and 14 bases lay in between. Here the CDR3 reads CASSQSVGIALHF. The CDR3 DNA follows: TGTGCCAGCAGCCAGAGTGTGGGGATTGCCCTCCACTTT.

The chain employs TRBV6-6 and TRBJ2-7, with 9 bases fitting TRBD1. The length of the CDR3 is 14 residues. Germline-derived CDR1 and CDR2 are MNHNY and SVGAGI (reference sequence). V was pared by 7 bases and J by 4 bases, with 8 bases of the junction left unmatched. The CDR3 DNA is TGTGCCAGCACAAGGGGACAGGGCGTGTACGAGCAGTACTTC. Its translation is CASTRGQGVYEQYF.

The rearrangement links TRBV2 to TRBJ2-3; D remains unclear. Trimming took 11 bases from V and 4 from J, leaving 16 bases between them. CDR3 length equals 13 residues. Per germline, CDR1 SNHLY and CDR2 FYNNEI. The CDR3 region is CAGRAAPSDTQYF. CDR3 bases: TGTGCCGGCCGGGCCGCACCCTCAGATACGCAGTATTTT.